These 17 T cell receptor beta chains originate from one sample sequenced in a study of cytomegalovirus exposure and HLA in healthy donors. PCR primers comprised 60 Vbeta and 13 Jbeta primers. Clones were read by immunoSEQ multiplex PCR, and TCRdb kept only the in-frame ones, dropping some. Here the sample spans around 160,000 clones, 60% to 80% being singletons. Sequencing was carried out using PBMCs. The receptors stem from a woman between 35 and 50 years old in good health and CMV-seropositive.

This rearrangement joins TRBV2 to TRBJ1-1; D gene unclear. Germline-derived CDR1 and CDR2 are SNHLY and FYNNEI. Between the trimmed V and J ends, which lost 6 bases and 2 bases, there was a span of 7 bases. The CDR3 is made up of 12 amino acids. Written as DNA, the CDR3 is TGTGCCAGCAGAGAGGGAAACACTGAAGCTTTCTTT. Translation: CASREGNTEAFF. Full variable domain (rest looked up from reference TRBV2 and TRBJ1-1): EPEVTQTPSHQVTQMGQEVILRCVPISNHLYFYWYRQILGQKVEFLVSFYNNEISEKSEIFDDQFSVERPDGSNFTLKIRSTKLEDSAMYFCASREGNTEAFFGQGTRLTVV.

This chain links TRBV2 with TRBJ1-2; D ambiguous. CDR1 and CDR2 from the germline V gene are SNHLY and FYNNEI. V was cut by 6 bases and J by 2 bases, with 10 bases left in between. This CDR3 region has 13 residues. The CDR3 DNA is TGTGCCAGCAGCTTGCAAGAGAACTATGGCTACACCTTC. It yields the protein CASSLQENYGYTF.

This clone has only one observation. CDR3 region: CASSSSGTGRTYEQYF. CDR3 in DNA: TGTGCCAGCAGCTCGTCCGGGACAGGGAGAACCTACGAGCAGTACTTC. This chain uses TRBV5-4 with TRBJ2-7; 9 bases agree with TRBD1. Germline CDR1 SGHNT, CDR2 YYREEE (reference sequence). The V and J ends lost 3 bases and 2 bases, in that order; junction bases with no gene match: 9. The CDR3 consists of 16 residues.

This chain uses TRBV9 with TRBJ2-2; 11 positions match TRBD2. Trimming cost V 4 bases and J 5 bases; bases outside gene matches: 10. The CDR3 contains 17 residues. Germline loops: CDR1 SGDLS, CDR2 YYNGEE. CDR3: CASSFETSGVWTGELFF. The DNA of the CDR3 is TGTGCCAGCAGCTTCGAGACTAGCGGGGTTTGGACCGGGGAGCTGTTTTTT.

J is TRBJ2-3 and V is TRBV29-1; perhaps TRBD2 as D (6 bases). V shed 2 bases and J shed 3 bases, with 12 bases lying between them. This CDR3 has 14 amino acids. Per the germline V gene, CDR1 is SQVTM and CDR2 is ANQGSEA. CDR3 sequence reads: CSVERVGRTDTQYF. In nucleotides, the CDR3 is TGCAGCGTTGAACGGGTGGGGAGGACAGATACGCAGTATTTT.

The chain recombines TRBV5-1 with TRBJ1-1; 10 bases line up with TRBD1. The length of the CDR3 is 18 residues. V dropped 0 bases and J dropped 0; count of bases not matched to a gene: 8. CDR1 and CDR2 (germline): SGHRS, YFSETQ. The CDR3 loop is CASSLAGGQGRMNTEAFF. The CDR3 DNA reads TGCGCCAGCAGCTTGGCCGGGGGACAGGGGAGGATGAACACTGAAGCTTTCTTT.

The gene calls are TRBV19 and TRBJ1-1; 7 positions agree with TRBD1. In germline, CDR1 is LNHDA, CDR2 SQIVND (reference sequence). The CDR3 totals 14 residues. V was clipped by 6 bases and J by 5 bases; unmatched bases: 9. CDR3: CASRPTGERTEAFF. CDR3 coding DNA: TGTGCCAGTAGGCCCACAGGGGAGAGGACTGAAGCTTTCTTT.

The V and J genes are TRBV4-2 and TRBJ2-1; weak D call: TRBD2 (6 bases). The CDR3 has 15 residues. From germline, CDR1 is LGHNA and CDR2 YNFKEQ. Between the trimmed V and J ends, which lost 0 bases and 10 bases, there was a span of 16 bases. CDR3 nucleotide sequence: TGTGCCAGCAGCCAAGAGGCTAGCGCCCGGGAGGAGCAGTTCTTC. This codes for CASSQEASAREEQFF.

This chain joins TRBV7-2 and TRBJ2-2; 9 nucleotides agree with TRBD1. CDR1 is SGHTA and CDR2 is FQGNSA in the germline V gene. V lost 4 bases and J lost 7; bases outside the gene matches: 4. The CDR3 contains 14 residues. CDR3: CASSYTGGSGELFF. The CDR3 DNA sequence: TGTGCCAGCAGCTACACAGGGGGCAGCGGGGAGCTGTTTTTT. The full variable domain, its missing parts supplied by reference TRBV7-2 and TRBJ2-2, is GAGVSQSPSNKVTEKGKDVELRCDPISGHTALYWYRQSLGQGLEFLIYFQGNSAPDKSGLPSDRFSAERTGGSVSTLTIQRTQQEDSAVYLCASSYTGGSGELFFGEGSRLTVL.

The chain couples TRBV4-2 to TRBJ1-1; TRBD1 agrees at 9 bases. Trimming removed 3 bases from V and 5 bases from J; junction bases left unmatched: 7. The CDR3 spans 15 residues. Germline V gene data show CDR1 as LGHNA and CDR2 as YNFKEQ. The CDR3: CASSQGQGGETEAFF. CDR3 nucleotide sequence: TGTGCCAGCAGCCAGGGACAGGGAGGGGAGACTGAAGCTTTCTTT.

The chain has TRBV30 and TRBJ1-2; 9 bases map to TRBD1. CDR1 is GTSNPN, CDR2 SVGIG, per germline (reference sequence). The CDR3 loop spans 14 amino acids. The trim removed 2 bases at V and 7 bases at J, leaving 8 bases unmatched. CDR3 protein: CAWSLRDRVPGYTF. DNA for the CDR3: TGTGCCTGGAGTCTCCGGGACAGGGTTCCTGGCTACACCTTC.

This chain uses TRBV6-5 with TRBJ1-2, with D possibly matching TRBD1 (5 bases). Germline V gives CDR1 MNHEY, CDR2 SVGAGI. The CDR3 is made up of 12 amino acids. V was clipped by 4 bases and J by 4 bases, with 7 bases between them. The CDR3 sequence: CASSSGGYGYTF. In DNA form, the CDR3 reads TGTGCCAGCAGTTCCGGGGGCTATGGCTACACCTTC.

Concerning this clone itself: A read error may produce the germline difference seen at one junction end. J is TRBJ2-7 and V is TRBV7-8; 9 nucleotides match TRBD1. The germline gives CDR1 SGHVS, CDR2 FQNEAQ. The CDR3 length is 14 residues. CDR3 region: CASSLQPGQGNLNF. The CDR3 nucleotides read TGTGCCAGCAGCTTACAGCCGGGACAGGGTAATCTGAACTTC. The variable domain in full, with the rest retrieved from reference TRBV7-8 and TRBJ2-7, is GAGVSQSPRYKVAKRGQDVALRCDPISGHVSLFWYQQALGQGPEFLTYFQNEAQLDKSGLPSDRFFAERPEGSVSTLKIQRTQQEDSAVYLCASSLQPGQGNLNFGPGTRLTVT.

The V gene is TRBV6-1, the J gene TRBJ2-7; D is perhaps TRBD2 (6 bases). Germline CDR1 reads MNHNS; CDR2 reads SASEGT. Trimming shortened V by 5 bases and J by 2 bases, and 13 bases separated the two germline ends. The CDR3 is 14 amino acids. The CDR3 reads CASSLAVIPYEQYF. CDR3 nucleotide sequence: TGTGCCAGCAGTTTAGCGGTTATACCCTACGAGCAGTACTTC.

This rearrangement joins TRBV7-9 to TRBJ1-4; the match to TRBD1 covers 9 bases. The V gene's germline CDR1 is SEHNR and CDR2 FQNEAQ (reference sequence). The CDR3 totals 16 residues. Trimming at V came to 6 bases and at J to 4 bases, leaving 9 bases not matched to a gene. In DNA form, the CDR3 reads TGTGCCAGCAGTTTCGACCCGGGACAGGGTAATGAAAAACTGTTTTTT. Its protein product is CASSFDPGQGNEKLFF.

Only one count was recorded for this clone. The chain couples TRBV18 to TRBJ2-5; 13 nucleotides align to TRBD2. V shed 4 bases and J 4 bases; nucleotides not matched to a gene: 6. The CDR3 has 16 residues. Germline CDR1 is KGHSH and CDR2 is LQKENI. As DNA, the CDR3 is TGTGCCAGCTCACAAGGACTAGCGGGAGATTCAGAGACCCAGTACTTC. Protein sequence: CASSQGLAGDSETQYF.

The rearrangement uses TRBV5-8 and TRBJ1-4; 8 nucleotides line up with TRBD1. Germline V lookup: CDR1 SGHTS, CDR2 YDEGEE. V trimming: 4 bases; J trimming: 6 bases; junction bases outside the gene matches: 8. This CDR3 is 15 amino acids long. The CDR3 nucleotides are TGTGCCAGCAGCCCGGGACAGGTCCTCGATGAAAAACTGTTTTTT. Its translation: CASSPGQVLDEKLFF. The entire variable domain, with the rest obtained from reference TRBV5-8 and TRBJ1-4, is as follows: EAGVTQSPTHLIKTRGQQATLRCSPISGHTSVYWYQQALGLGLQFLLWYDEGEERNRGNFPPRFSGRQFPNYSSELNVNALELEDSALYLCASSPGQVLDEKLFFGSGTQLSVL.